The entry that follows covers one TCR beta chain sequence. A minimum of 6 million PBMCs was isolated per sample. This specimen belongs to a study of blood T cells in healthy people across ages. This CDR3 spans 16 amino acids. Germline CDR1 SGDLS, CDR2 YYNGEE. Trimming at V came to 2 bases and at J to 0 bases, leaving 7 bases not matched to a gene. Combining a sample-barcoded 5' primer with a J-beta primer mix, a second PCR ran for 7 to 11 cycles. Per sample, CDR3-containing paired-end reads numbered at least 2.5 million. TCRdb recomputed calls from the 5' RACE reads with MiXCR, one row per CDR3 protein. The profile covers 700,000 to 900,000 distinct CDR3 sequences, with 20% to 30% appearing a single time and approximately 2.9% taken by the ten largest. The same sample was also studied in work on T cells of mothers and their children. That paper states: All extracted RNA went into cDNA synthesis, roughly 1.5 ug per 15 ul.

The sequenced sample was blood. This TCR was sampled from a boy aged 5-17 years in good health. The rearrangement links TRBV9 to TRBJ2-7; 8 nucleotides line up with TRBD2. The CDR3 region has the DNA TGTGCCAGCAGCGTCAGCGGGGGTTCAAGCTCCTACGAGCAGTACTTC. This gives the protein CASSVSGGSSSYEQYF.